This T cell receptor beta chain was documented in a study of control samples from healthy donors and cancer patients. V gave up 1 base and J gave up 6 bases, with 16 bases separating them. This CDR3 has 16 amino acids. CDR1 LGHNA and CDR2 YSLEER come from the germline V gene. Assay used: immunoSEQ multiplex PCR; TCRdb lists only in-frame clones, some missing. The table has some 100,000 clones, around 83% seen once; the top ten hold about 1.3%. The sequenced material came from blood. The chain carries TRBV4-3 and TRBJ1-5, with TRBD1 as a possible D gene (5 bases). The TCR originated in a woman aged 50 to 65 in good health. Here the CDR3 DNA reads TGCGCCAGCAGCCAAGCAGCCAGGCAAAGGGGTCAGCCCCAGCATTTT. It is translated as CASSQAARQRGQPQHF.